Each of the 27 T cell receptor beta chains below was sequenced from the same sample in a study of patients and donors after allogeneic stem cell transplantation. TCRdb redid the calling of the RT-PCR reads with MiXCR, one entry per CDR3 protein. Of 9,000 to 15,000 distinct CDR3 sequences listed, about 23% were seen once; the top ten hold about half. Sample: blood, either unsorted or a sorted T cell fraction (not recorded which). The source is a human donor who was either an allogeneic HSCT recipient or a stem cell or donor lymphocyte infusion donor (not recorded which). It is not recorded whose cells these are; they may come from a transplant donor.

The chain employs TRBV6-5 and TRBJ2-7; D is undetermined. Trimming shortened V by 8 bases and J by 0 bases, and 14 bases separated the two germline ends. This CDR3 spans 14 amino acids. CDR1 is MNHEY and CDR2 is SVGAGI in the germline V gene. This chain's CDR3 is CASCRTLNSYEQYF. The CDR3 coding sequence is TGTGCCAGCTGTAGGACGCTAAACTCCTACGAGCAGTACTTC.

In its sample, this clonotype was seen a few times. The chain employs TRBV20-1 and TRBJ1-5; 8 bases are a match to TRBD1. J was trimmed by 5 bases and V by 5 bases; bases with no gene match: 5. The CDR3 consists of 13 residues. Germline V CDR1 and CDR2: DFQATT, SNEGSKA (reference sequence). CDR3 amino acids: CSAAQGAHQPQHF. CDR3 nucleotide sequence: TGCAGTGCTGCTCAGGGGGCGCATCAGCCCCAGCATTTT.

The chain carries TRBV4-3 and TRBJ1-4, with D unclear. The CDR3 contains 16 residues. Trimming pared 4 bases from V and 3 bases from J, leaving 15 bases between. From germline, CDR1 is LGHNA and CDR2 YSLEER. CDR3 nucleotides: TGCGCCAGCAGCCTTGAGGGCCTTGCAGCTAATGAAAAACTGTTTTTT. Translated: CASSLEGLAANEKLFF.

The chain links TRBV12-3 or TRBV12-4 to TRBJ1-1, with D possibly TRBD1 on 5 matching bases. V shed 7 bases and J shed 1 base, with 13 bases lying between them. This CDR3 spans 14 amino acids. As DNA, the CDR3 is TGTGCCAGCACCGGGACGGCAGAGAACACTGAAGCTTTCTTT. Its translation: CASTGTAENTEAFF.

The chain is built from TRBV5-6 and TRBJ1-6; 8 bases are shared with TRBD1. Per germline, CDR1 SGHDT and CDR2 YYEEEE. V lost 2 bases, J lost 6 bases, and 4 bases stayed unmatched. The CDR3 sequence is 15 residues long. CDR3 in DNA: TGTGCCAGCAGCTTCCGGGACAGGCTTAATTCACCCCTCCACTTT. Amino acid sequence: CASSFRDRLNSPLHF.

This clonotype has ten or more counts. The chain carries TRBV7-6 and TRBJ1-1; TRBD1 agrees at 9 bases. Losses at the gene ends were 5 bases for V and 2 bases for J; bases not matched to a gene: 6. Germline V gives CDR1 SGHVS, CDR2 FNYEAQ. The CDR3 consists of 15 residues. The CDR3 is CASSEPGQGNTEAFF. DNA of the CDR3: TGTGCCAGCAGCGAACCGGGACAGGGTAACACTGAAGCTTTCTTT.

This clonotype showed up just a few times. The rearrangement links TRBV9 to TRBJ1-2; D gene uncertain. The CDR3 covers 13 residues. Per the germline V gene, CDR1 is SGDLS and CDR2 is YYNGEE. Between the trimmed V and J ends, which lost 0 bases and 4 bases, there was a span of 7 bases. CDR3 DNA: TGTGCCAGCAGCGTAGCTGCCTCCTATGGCTACACCTTC. It encodes CASSVAASYGYTF.

The chain uses TRBV4-3 and TRBJ2-1; TRBD2 matches 11 bases. The V gene's germline CDR1 is LGHNA and CDR2 YSLEER. V was clipped by 3 bases and J by 6 bases; unmatched bases: 7. This CDR3 region has 16 residues. The CDR3 sequence: CASSHSSGTSGNEQFF. CDR3 DNA: TGCGCCAGCAGCCACTCCTCCGGGACTAGCGGCAATGAGCAGTTCTTC.

This chain uses TRBV6-5 with TRBJ1-5; D possibly corresponds to TRBD1 (5 bases). The CDR3 runs to 13 residues. Germline CDR1 MNHEY, CDR2 SVGAGI. V was clipped by 5 bases and J by 7 bases, with 12 bases between them. As DNA, the CDR3 is TGTGCCAGCAGTCTCCGGGGGGACCAGCCCCAGCATTTT. This translates into CASSLRGDQPQHF.

This clonotype was detected ten times or more. J is TRBJ1-5 and V is TRBV12-3 or TRBV12-4; TRBD1 matches 7 bases. The CDR3 loop spans 13 amino acids. The junction had 3 bases not matched to a gene; V was cut back by 4 bases and J by 6 bases. The DNA for the CDR3 is TGTGCCAGCAGTTGGACAGGAGGTCAGCCCCAGCATTTT. It codes for CASSWTGGQPQHF.

The rearrangement joins TRBV4-3 to TRBJ2-7; 12 nucleotides match TRBD2. J lost 2 bases, V lost 6 bases, and 5 bases had no gene match. The CDR3 has 15 amino acids. Germline CDR1 is LGHNA and CDR2 is YSLEER. Written as DNA, the CDR3 is TGCGCCAGCAGTCCCCTAGCGGGAGGGCCCTACGAGCAGTACTTC. Encoded protein: CASSPLAGGPYEQYF.

The chain joins TRBV28 to TRBJ2-7; D unresolved. There are 13 residues in the CDR3. CDR1 MDHEN and CDR2 SYDVKM come from the germline V gene. Trimming took off 4 bases at V and 6 bases at J, with 13 bases between the two ends. CDR3 in amino acids: CASSSLPRLEQYF. In DNA, the CDR3 is TGTGCCAGCAGTTCACTGCCGAGGCTCGAGCAGTACTTC.

This chain joins TRBV5-6 and TRBJ1-1, with TRBD1 matching over 8 bases. The CDR3 runs 15 residues. V shed 1 base, J shed 5 bases, and the junction held 7 bases outside the gene matches. The V gene's germline CDR1 is SGHDT and CDR2 YYEEEE. The CDR3, as DNA: TGTGCCAGCAGCTTGCCCAGGGGGCGGATTACTGAAGCTTTCTTT. It translates to CASSLPRGRITEAFF.

The chain joins TRBV28 to TRBJ2-3; D might be TRBD2 (5 bases). CDR1 and CDR2 from the germline V gene are MDHEN and SYDVKM. Trimming pared 2 bases from V and 2 bases from J, leaving 8 bases between. The CDR3 spans 14 residues. The CDR3 DNA reads as TGTGCCAGCAGTTTAGGCCTAGCCACAGATACGCAGTATTTT. This translates into CASSLGLATDTQYF.

Note on this clonotype: The junction departs from germline at one end; a sequencing error may be responsible. The chain uses TRBV6-5 and TRBJ1-6, with 8 nucleotides matching TRBD1. The germline gives CDR1 MNHEY, CDR2 SVGAGI. The CDR3 spans 15 residues. The CDR3 loop is CASSEWTGPASSLHF. The DNA for the CDR3 is TGTGCCAGCAGTGAATGGACAGGGCCGGCTTCATCCCTCCACTTT.

This chain connects TRBV20-1 to TRBJ2-1; D may be TRBD1 or TRBD2 (6 bases each). The CDR3 is 10 amino acids. Germline loops: CDR1 DFQATT, CDR2 SNEGSKA (reference sequence). V lost 8 bases to trimming and J lost 7 bases, with 9 bases between them. CDR3 DNA sequence: TGCAGTCGAGGGGGGAATGAGCAGTTCTTC. As protein: CSRGGNEQFF.

This clonotype has just one count. One junction end does not reproduce the germline sequence, and a read error may be involved. The chain employs TRBV27 and TRBJ2-2, with 7 bases fitting TRBD1. This CDR3 has 15 amino acids. Looked up from germline, CDR1 is MNHEY and CDR2 is SMNVEV (reference sequence). This CDR3 reads CASSLRGLDAGELFF. As DNA, the CDR3 is TGTGCCAGCAGTCTGAGGGGGCTGGATGCCGGGGAGCTGTTTTTC.

The chain is built from TRBV4-3 and TRBJ1-1; 8 bases map to TRBD1. Germline V CDR1 and CDR2: LGHNA, YSLEER. This CDR3 has 13 amino acids. The V gene end was trimmed by 2 bases and the J gene end by 8 bases; junction bases not matched to a gene: 4. Here the CDR3 reads CASSQTGGGEAFF. The CDR3 DNA follows: TGCGCCAGCAGCCAAACAGGGGGAGGCGAAGCTTTCTTT.

V is TRBV4-1 and J is TRBJ1-1; 9 bases map to TRBD1. Trimming removed 2 bases from V and 13 bases from J; junction bases left unmatched: 11. Germline V CDR1 and CDR2: MGHRA, YSYEKL. The CDR3 consists of 14 residues. This CDR3 reads CASSQIGQGRRGFF. CDR3 coding DNA: TGCGCCAGCAGCCAAATCGGACAGGGGCGCAGGGGTTTCTTT.

The rearrangement uses TRBV6-2 or TRBV6-3 and TRBJ1-5, with 8 bases aligning to TRBD1. Germline lookup yields CDR1 MNHEY and CDR2 SVGEGT. The junction had 16 bases not matched to a gene; V was cut back by 6 bases and J by 3 bases. The CDR3 sequence is 18 residues long. The CDR3 spells CASSRSPGQESFNQPQHF. CDR3 in DNA: TGTGCCAGCAGCCGAAGTCCGGGACAGGAGAGTTTCAATCAGCCCCAGCATTTT.

This clonotype has at least ten counts. The rearrangement uses TRBV28 and TRBJ1-6; D gene ambiguous. V lost 5 bases and J 8 bases, leaving 10 bases between the germline ends. Germline V gene sequence: CDR1 MDHEN, CDR2 SYDVKM. The CDR3 contains 13 residues. The CDR3 sequence is CASSPWVDSPLHF. Written as DNA, the CDR3 is TGTGCCAGCAGTCCATGGGTGGATTCACCCCTCCACTTT.

This clonotype has ten or more counts. The rearrangement uses TRBV12-3 or TRBV12-4 and TRBJ1-5; 7 nucleotides match TRBD1. With V trimmed by 3 bases and J by 5 bases, 4 bases remained unmatched. The CDR3 extends over 14 amino acids. The CDR3 reads CASSFRQGDQPQHF. The CDR3 DNA follows: TGTGCCAGCAGTTTTCGACAGGGAGATCAGCCCCAGCATTTT.

This sequence joins TRBV4-1 and TRBJ1-1; D gene ambiguous. Trimming cost V 2 bases and J 3 bases, with 7 bases left between them. The CDR3 is made up of 13 amino acids. Germline values: CDR1 MGHRA, CDR2 YSYEKL. This CDR3 reads CASSQQTYTEAFF. CDR3 coding DNA: TGCGCCAGCAGCCAACAGACGTACACTGAAGCTTTCTTT.

The chain is built from TRBV30 and TRBJ1-1, with 8 bases that match TRBD1. The germline CDR1 and CDR2 sequences are GTSNPN and SVGIG (reference sequence). V trimming: 4 bases; J trimming: 1 base; junction bases outside the gene matches: 2. The CDR3 contains 13 residues. DNA of the CDR3: TGTGCCTGGAACAGGGGGACGAACACTGAAGCTTTCTTT. Protein: CAWNRGTNTEAFF.

Here the CDR3 reads CASTAIAGGPSYNEQFF. For the CDR3, the DNA is TGTGCCAGCACGGCCATAGCGGGAGGGCCCTCCTACAATGAGCAGTTCTTC. J is TRBJ2-1 and V is TRBV6-2 or TRBV6-3, with 11 bases that match TRBD2. Trimming cost V 7 bases and J 0 bases; bases outside gene matches: 8. Per germline, CDR1 MNHEY and CDR2 SVGEGT. This CDR3 is built from 17 residues.

V usage is TRBV10-3 and J usage is TRBJ1-1; 9 bases agree with TRBD1. The CDR3 sequence is 14 residues long. The V gene end was trimmed by 6 bases and the J gene end by 1 base; junction bases not matched to a gene: 3. In germline, CDR1 is ENHRY, CDR2 SYGVKD. CDR3 amino acids: CAIRDRGQNTEAFF. The CDR3 DNA is TGTGCCATCAGGGACAGGGGACAGAACACTGAAGCTTTCTTT.

This clonotype was counted only a few times. The CDR3 is CASSQRQGNGYTF. The CDR3 DNA is TGTGCCAGCAGCCAAAGACAGGGGAATGGCTACACCTTC. The chain carries TRBV7-8 and TRBJ1-2, with 8 bases matching TRBD1. Trimming cost V 5 bases and J 6 bases; bases outside gene matches: 5. Germline V gene lookup returns CDR1 SGHVS and CDR2 FQNEAQ. The CDR3 consists of 13 residues.